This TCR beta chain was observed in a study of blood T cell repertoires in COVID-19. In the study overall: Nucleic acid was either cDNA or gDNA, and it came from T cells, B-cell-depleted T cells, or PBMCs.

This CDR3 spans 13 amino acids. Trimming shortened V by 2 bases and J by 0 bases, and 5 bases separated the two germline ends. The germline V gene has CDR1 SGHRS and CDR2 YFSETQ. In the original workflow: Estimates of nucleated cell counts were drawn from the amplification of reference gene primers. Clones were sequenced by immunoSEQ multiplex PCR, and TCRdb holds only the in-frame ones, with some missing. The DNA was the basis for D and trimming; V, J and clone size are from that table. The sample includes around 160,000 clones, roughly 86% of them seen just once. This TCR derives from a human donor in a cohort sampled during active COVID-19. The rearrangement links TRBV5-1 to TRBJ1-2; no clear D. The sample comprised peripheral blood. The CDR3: CASSFGTNYGYTF. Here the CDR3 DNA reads TGCGCCAGCAGCTTCGGGACTAACTATGGCTACACCTTC.